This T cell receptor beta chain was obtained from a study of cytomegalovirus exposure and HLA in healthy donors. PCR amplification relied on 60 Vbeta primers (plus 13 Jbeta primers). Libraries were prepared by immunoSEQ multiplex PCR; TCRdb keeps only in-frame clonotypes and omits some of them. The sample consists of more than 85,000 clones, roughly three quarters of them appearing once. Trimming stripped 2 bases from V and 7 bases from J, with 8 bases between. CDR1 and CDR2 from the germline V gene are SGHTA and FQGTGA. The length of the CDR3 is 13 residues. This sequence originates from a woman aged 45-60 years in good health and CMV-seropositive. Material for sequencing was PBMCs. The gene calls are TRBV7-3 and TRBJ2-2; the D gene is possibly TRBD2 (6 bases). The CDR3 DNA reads TGTGCCAGCAGCTTAGATAGCGGCGGGGAGCTGTTTTTT. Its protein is CASSLDSGGELFF.